This record looks at one T cell receptor beta chain sequence and its context. Its antigen is not known. 60 Vbeta and 13 Jbeta primers were used in PCR. The repertoire was sequenced with immunoSEQ multiplex PCR; TCRdb's copy has only in-frame clones and lacks some. The table records fewer than 100,000 clones, more than 70% of them present only once. The CDR3 has 17 amino acids. With V trimmed by 6 bases and J by 0 bases, 9 bases remained unmatched. The V gene's germline CDR1 is KGHSH and CDR2 LQKENI. The data originate from a study of cytomegalovirus exposure and HLA in healthy donors. Study findings and constraints: Prediction of most subjects' HLA-A and HLA-B alleles by TCR beta sequences was reportedly accurate.

Sequences were obtained from PBMCs. The chain has TRBV18 and TRBJ1-3, with 9 nucleotides matching TRBD1. This TCR came from a middle-aged woman in good health and CMV-seronegative. The CDR3, as DNA: TGTGCCAGCTCGGGAACGGACAGGGGATCCTCTGGAAACACCATATATTTT. Encoded protein: CASSGTDRGSSGNTIYF.